The present entry profiles one TCR beta chain with its context. The antigen remains unidentified. Other DNA sequences in this specimen translate into the identical CDR3. Clones were read by immunoSEQ multiplex PCR, and TCRdb kept only the in-frame ones, dropping some. This table holds roughly 2,300,000 clones, 85% to 95% found once. The data are from a study of shared clonotypes between healthy human individuals. Deletions cut 1 base from V and 0 bases from J, with 6 bases between. The CDR3 has 14 amino acids. The germline CDR1 and CDR2 sequences are SGHTA and FQGTGA. Donors, without exception, were Caucasian adults residing in Nashville, Tennessee. Study-wide results and caveats: Sorted-subset sequencing was shown by rarefaction to be incomplete despite large depth. Only blood underwent sampling, and tissue repertoires likely differ. Against clonotypes common to all four donors, non-shared ones had lower generation probabilities.

This clonotype originated in a man aged 18-30 years in good health. Some clones in this sample may be carry-over from other donors' samples. The specimen sequenced was naive CD4+ T cells from PBMCs. Sample subset: CD45RA+ positively selected. This chain uses TRBV7-3 with TRBJ1-1; D not certain. CDR3 protein: CASSLIQVNTEAFF. The CDR3 DNA follows: TGTGCCAGCAGCTTAATTCAGGTGAACACTGAAGCTTTCTTT.